One and the same sample provided the 5 T cell receptor beta chains below, sequenced in a study of blood T cells in healthy people across ages. A second roughly 7 to 11 cycle PCR used barcoded and J-beta primers. TCRdb reanalysed the 5' RACE reads using MiXCR and keeps one entry per CDR3 protein. This sample carries 1.8 million or so distinct CDR3 sequences, approximately 39% of them seen once, and the ten largest clones take roughly 23%. Material: blood. Source of these receptors: a human donor in good health.

With regard to this clonotype: Germline and junction disagree at one end, which may indicate a read error. The chain recombines TRBV6-2 or TRBV6-3 with TRBJ2-1; tentative D call: TRBD1 (6 bases). This CDR3 has 14 residues. Germline-derived CDR1 and CDR2 are MNHEY and SVGEGT. CDR3 DNA sequence: TGTGCCAGCAGTTTTCCAGGGGCGAACAATGAGCAGCTCTTC. This translates into CASSFPGANNEQLF.

Only one count was recorded for this clonotype. The rearrangement joins TRBV4-3 to TRBJ1-4; a possible D gene is TRBD1 (5 bases). The CDR3 loop spans 16 amino acids. Germline V CDR1 and CDR2: LGHNA, YSLEER. V was trimmed by 0 bases and J by 8 bases, leaving 16 bases between them. CDR3: CASSQDLDFPGEKLFF. The CDR3 coding sequence is TGCGCCAGCAGCCAAGATCTGGACTTTCCAGGGGAAAAACTGTTTTTT.

This chain connects TRBV12-3 or TRBV12-4 to TRBJ1-5; 7 bases match TRBD1. After removal of 6 bases from V and 6 bases from J, the junction contained 8 bases not matched to a gene. This CDR3 region has 14 residues. The CDR3 loop reads CASRTEGARQPQHF. The CDR3 DNA follows: TGTGCCAGCAGAACTGAGGGGGCACGTCAGCCCCAGCATTTT.

The gene calls are TRBV18 and TRBJ2-5; no firm D call. Germline V gives CDR1 KGHSH, CDR2 LQKENI. The CDR3 length is 13 residues. Between the trimmed V and J ends, which lost 2 bases and 5 bases, there was a span of 9 bases. This chain's CDR3 is CASSPGDRETQYF. CDR3 coding DNA: TGTGCCAGCTCACCAGGTGATCGGGAGACCCAGTACTTC.

This clonotype was counted a few times. V usage is TRBV29-1 and J usage is TRBJ1-4; D gene uncertain. Germline CDR1 is SQVTM and CDR2 is ANQGSEA. This CDR3 comprises 12 residues. V lost 6 bases and J lost 5, with 10 bases in between. CDR3 loop: CSVSIANEKLFF. The CDR3 DNA reads TGCAGCGTCTCGATTGCAAATGAAAAACTGTTTTTT.